This T cell receptor (beta chain) was observed in a study of blood T cell repertoires in COVID-19. About the study: The study drew acute and convalescent COVID-19 samples from the United States, Italy and Spain. From T cells, B-cell-depleted T cells, or PBMCs came the material, which was cDNA or gDNA.

Per the original data handling: Reference gene primer amplification in the assay estimated nucleated cell counts. Repertoires were generated with immunoSEQ multiplex PCR, while TCRdb's copy carries only in-frame clones and drops some. That table is the source of V, J and clone size, and D and trimming were worked out from the DNA. Among 400,000 to 550,000 clones listed, around 88% were seen once. In germline, CDR1 is SGHVS, CDR2 FQNEAQ. The V end was cut by 5 bases, the J end by 2 bases, with 9 bases between. This CDR3 region has 13 residues. Sequencing was carried out using peripheral blood. The clonotype was recovered from a woman aged 25-40 years with acute or convalescent COVID-19. This chain joins TRBV7-8 and TRBJ1-2; a possible D gene is TRBD1 (5 bases). This CDR3 reads CASSPDKNYGYTF. The CDR3 coding sequence is TGTGCCAGCAGCCCGGACAAAAACTATGGCTACACCTTC.